These 30 T cell receptor beta chains share one sample of origin, sequenced in a study of T cells after yellow fever vaccination. TCRdb called the 5' RACE reads again in MiXCR, with one record for every CDR3 protein. Of roughly 300,000 distinct CDR3 sequences in the sample, approximately 8% were seen once. Sequences were derived from PBMCs, sampled 35 to 50 days after the first yellow fever vaccination. These receptors were taken from a man aged 18 to 35 who received the YFV17D yellow fever vaccine.

This clonotype was observed at least ten times. This chain connects TRBV4-3 to TRBJ1-1, with D unresolved. The V end was cut by 1 base, the J end by 5 bases, with 11 bases between. The CDR3 sequence is 14 residues long. The V gene's germline CDR1 is LGHNA and CDR2 YSLEER. CDR3 in amino acids: CASSQVSRSTEAFF. CDR3 DNA: TGCGCCAGCAGCCAAGTTAGTCGAAGTACTGAAGCTTTCTTT.

The rearrangement joins TRBV6-5 to TRBJ1-4; D is undetermined. There are 13 residues in the CDR3. The V gene's germline CDR1 is MNHEY and CDR2 SVGAGI. Trimming took 4 bases from V and 8 from J, leaving 11 bases between them. The CDR3 here is CASSLSGWEKLFF. In DNA, the CDR3 is TGTGCCAGCAGTTTGTCAGGATGGGAAAAACTGTTTTTT.

This clonotype was observed at least ten times. The J gene is TRBJ2-2, the V gene TRBV4-1, with a possible D match to TRBD1 (6 bases). CDR1 is MGHRA and CDR2 is YSYEKL in the germline V gene. CDR3 length equals 16 residues. V shed 2 bases and J shed 2 bases, with 12 bases lying between them. CDR3 amino acids: CASSQKTGTNTGELFF. CDR3 bases: TGCGCCAGCAGCCAAAAAACCGGGACAAACACCGGGGAGCTGTTTTTT.

V is TRBV4-2 and J is TRBJ2-2, with D unclear. Trimming cost V 1 base and J 1 base, with 7 bases left between them. This CDR3 region has 15 residues. The V gene's germline CDR1 is LGHNA and CDR2 YNFKEQ. The CDR3, as DNA: TGTGCCAGCAGCCAAGGGGCCCAGAACACCGGGGAGCTGTTTTTT. Residues: CASSQGAQNTGELFF.

V and J are TRBV11-2 and TRBJ2-3; no definite D call. With 2 bases removed from V and 4 bases from J, the gap between germline ends came to 16 bases. The CDR3 has 16 residues. CDR1 and CDR2 from the germline V gene are SGHAT and FQNNGV. The CDR3 reads CASSLSSWADADTQYF. The CDR3 DNA reads TGTGCCAGCAGCTTAAGTTCCTGGGCCGATGCAGATACGCAGTATTTT.

The J gene is TRBJ1-3, the V gene TRBV5-4, with 8 bases identical to TRBD1. Germline V gene lookup returns CDR1 SGHNT and CDR2 YYREEE (reference sequence). The CDR3 runs 14 residues. The V segment lost 7 bases and the J segment 7 bases; nucleotides outside the gene matches: 10. The CDR3 DNA reads TGTGCCAGCTGCCGGGACAGGCTATCGAACACCATATATTTT. Translating it yields CASCRDRLSNTIYF.

The sample holds a few counts of this clonotype. The CDR3 DNA reads as TGCGCCAGCAGCTTGGCGACAGGGAGACACGAGCAGTACTTC. Its protein is CASSLATGRHEQYF. The chain couples TRBV5-1 to TRBJ2-7; 7 bases match TRBD1. This CDR3 region has 14 residues. Trimming at V came to 0 bases and at J to 5 bases, leaving 5 bases not matched to a gene. Germline assignment: CDR1 SGHRS and CDR2 YFSETQ.

The rearrangement links TRBV24-1 to TRBJ2-2; D call uncertain. Germline CDR1 reads KGHDR; CDR2 reads SFDVKD. V was shortened by 3 bases and J by 2 bases, with 12 bases between the two germline ends. This CDR3 has 16 residues. CDR3 coding DNA: TGTGCCACCAGTGATCGCCGGATCACCAACACCGGGGAGCTGTTTTTT. This translates into CATSDRRITNTGELFF.

This clonotype was observed a few times. J is TRBJ2-5 and V is TRBV9, with D possibly matching TRBD1 (6 bases). The CDR3 covers 15 residues. Trimming took off 3 bases at V and 1 base at J, with 13 bases between the two ends. The germline CDR1 and CDR2 sequences are SGDLS and YYNGEE. The CDR3 protein is CASSAGQNFQETQYF. In nucleotides, the CDR3 is TGTGCCAGCAGCGCCGGACAGAACTTCCAAGAGACCCAGTACTTC.

In DNA form, the CDR3 reads TGTGCCAGCGGGGAGACATGGGAGGGGGCAGGTAGCTACACCTTC. Encoded protein: CASGETWEGAGSYTF. The chain links TRBV11-2 to TRBJ1-2; 7 bases are shared with TRBD1. Trimming at V came to 8 bases and at J to 9 bases, leaving 18 bases not matched to a gene. Looked up from germline, CDR1 is SGHAT and CDR2 is FQNNGV. The length of the CDR3 is 15 residues.

The genes are TRBV4-3 and TRBJ1-5; TRBD1 might be the D (5 bases). Germline assignment: CDR1 LGHNA and CDR2 YSLEER. The CDR3 is made up of 16 amino acids. V was clipped by 0 bases and J by 5 bases, with 14 bases between them. CDR3 sequence reads: CASSQDWGIGDQPQHF. Here the CDR3 DNA reads TGCGCCAGCAGCCAAGATTGGGGGATAGGCGATCAGCCCCAGCATTTT.

The chain uses TRBV20-1 and TRBJ1-5, with no clear D. The CDR3 has 14 amino acids. Trimming took 3 bases from V and 0 from J, leaving 9 bases between them. Germline V gene lookup returns CDR1 DFQATT and CDR2 SNEGSKA (reference sequence). CDR3 in amino acids: CSARVGNSNQPQHF. The CDR3 nucleotides read TGCAGTGCTAGGGTCGGCAATAGCAATCAGCCCCAGCATTTT.

This clonotype was seen a handful of times. This sequence joins TRBV4-2 and TRBJ1-4; D is ambiguous. From germline, CDR1 is LGHNA and CDR2 YNFKEQ. The CDR3 runs 15 residues. The V end was cut by 0 bases, the J end by 8 bases, with 13 bases between. The CDR3 loop reads CASSQDHLPGEKLFF. The CDR3 nucleotides read TGTGCCAGCAGCCAAGATCACTTGCCGGGGGAAAAACTGTTTTTT.

The rearrangement uses TRBV20-1 and TRBJ2-5, with D uncertain. The V gene's germline CDR1 is DFQATT and CDR2 SNEGSKA (reference sequence). CDR3 length equals 15 residues. The germline V and J ends were trimmed by 0 bases and 0 bases, with 11 bases remaining between them. The CDR3 DNA is TGCAGTGCTAGAGATCGGGTGGTAAACCAAGAGACCCAGTACTTC. This gives the protein CSARDRVVNQETQYF.

This clonotype came up a few times. The chain couples TRBV4-3 to TRBJ2-7, with no clear D. V was shortened by 2 bases and J by 1 base, with 9 bases between the two germline ends. The CDR3 is 14 residues long. Germline values: CDR1 LGHNA, CDR2 YSLEER. The CDR3 region has the DNA TGCGCCAGCAGCCAATACAAACAGTCCTACGAGCAGTACTTC. Translated, it gives CASSQYKQSYEQYF.

The rearrangement uses TRBV7-3 and TRBJ2-1; 7 nucleotides match TRBD1. Trimming cost V 4 bases and J 2 bases; bases outside gene matches: 2. This CDR3 spans 14 amino acids. Germline CDR1 reads SGHTA; CDR2 reads FQGTGA. CDR3 sequence: CASSWTGPYNEQFF. Here the CDR3 DNA reads TGTGCCAGCAGCTGGACAGGACCCTACAATGAGCAGTTCTTC.

This clonotype appeared many times. The germline gene is not matched at one end of the junction; a read error may be the cause. This chain links TRBV5-1 with TRBJ1-2, with 10 bases lining up with TRBD1. This CDR3 region has 14 residues. Germline assignment: CDR1 SGHRS and CDR2 YFSETQ. DNA of the CDR3: TGTGCCAGCAGCTTGGGACAGGGGAACTATGGCTACACCTTC. It is translated as CASSLGQGNYGYTF.

This clonotype turned up a few times. This chain links TRBV19 with TRBJ2-4; tentatively, D is TRBD1 (7 bases). From germline, CDR1 is LNHDA and CDR2 SQIVND (reference sequence). CDR3 length: 16 amino acids. Trimming left V 5 bases short and J 0 bases short, with 14 bases between. The CDR3 protein is CASSGGTVVAKNIQYF. CDR3 sequence (DNA): TGTGCCAGTAGTGGGGGGACAGTTGTAGCCAAAAACATTCAGTACTTC.

This clonotype has ten or more counts. This sequence joins TRBV12-3 or TRBV12-4 and TRBJ1-2; a possible D gene is TRBD1 (6 bases). The CDR3 contains 14 residues. V gave up 6 bases and J gave up 1 base, with 12 bases separating them. The CDR3 sequence is CASSLGGSNYGYTF. The CDR3 nucleotides read TGTGCCAGCAGCCTGGGGGGCAGTAACTATGGCTACACCTTC.

This clonotype came up a few times. The chain uses TRBV20-1 and TRBJ2-7; 11 bases align to TRBD2. J gave up 5 bases and V 1 base, and 4 bases lay outside the gene matches. CDR1 and CDR2 (germline): DFQATT, SNEGSKA (reference sequence). The CDR3 sequence is 14 residues long. The CDR3 loop reads CSARGGSGGDEQYF. CDR3 bases: TGCAGTGCTAGAGGAGGTAGCGGGGGGGACGAGCAGTACTTC.

This clonotype was counted only a few times. V and J are TRBV20-1 and TRBJ2-3, with 7 bases identical to TRBD2. The CDR3 totals 13 residues. The V gene end was trimmed by 7 bases and the J gene end by 1 base; junction bases not matched to a gene: 5. The germline V gene has CDR1 DFQATT and CDR2 SNEGSKA (reference sequence). The CDR3 reads CSGQRGRTDTQYF. CDR3 DNA sequence: TGCAGTGGGCAGCGGGGCCGCACAGATACGCAGTATTTT.

This clonotype was recorded a few times. The CDR3 DNA is TGTGCCAGCAGCCTCATAGGGGGCACTGAAGCTTTCTTT. It is translated as CASSLIGGTEAFF. The chain couples TRBV7-2 to TRBJ1-1; possibly TRBD1 for D (6 bases). The ends were cut back, 5 bases at V and 4 bases at J, with 11 bases in the middle. Germline V lookup: CDR1 SGHTA, CDR2 FQGNSA. The CDR3 is 13 amino acids. The whole variable domain, remainder taken from reference TRBV7-2 and TRBJ1-1, is GAGVSQSPSNKVTEKGKDVELRCDPISGHTALYWYRQSLGQGLEFLIYFQGNSAPDKSGLPSDRFSAERTGGSVSTLTIQRTQQEDSAVYLCASSLIGGTEAFFGQGTRLTVV.

Only a few counts were recorded for this clonotype. This sequence joins TRBV5-1 and TRBJ1-6; D is ambiguous. V shed 4 bases and J shed 10 bases, with 12 bases lying between them. The length of the CDR3 is 13 residues. Germline CDR1 is SGHRS and CDR2 is YFSETQ. The CDR3 region has the DNA TGCGCCAGCAGCAAAGGTTTAGGCTCACCCCTCCACTTT. Translating it yields CASSKGLGSPLHF.

This clonotype has a handful of counts. CDR3 in DNA: TGTGCCAGCAGTACAATCACCCTCCCTAGGAGCGGGGGGCCCCAAGAGACCCAGTACTTC. Translating gives CASSTITLPRSGGPQETQYF. The chain links TRBV6-4 to TRBJ2-5, with 9 bases lining up with TRBD2. V dropped 5 bases and J dropped 1; count of bases not matched to a gene: 20. Germline-derived CDR1 and CDR2 are MRHNA and SNTAGT. There are 20 residues in the CDR3.

This clonotype was counted only a few times. The chain employs TRBV11-1 and TRBJ2-7, with 10 positions matching TRBD2. The ends lost 3 bases at V and 2 bases at J; junction bases unmatched: 4. The length of the CDR3 is 15 residues. The germline gives CDR1 SGHAT, CDR2 FQDESV (reference sequence). The CDR3 nucleotides read TGTGCCAGCAGCTTGTTGAGCGGGGGGGCCTACGAGCAGTACTTC. Translated, it gives CASSLLSGGAYEQYF.

This clonotype was counted only a few times. V usage is TRBV18 and J usage is TRBJ1-5; maybe TRBD1 (6 bases). V was trimmed by 8 bases and J by 5 bases, leaving 19 bases between them. CDR1 is KGHSH, CDR2 LQKENI, per germline. The length of the CDR3 is 15 residues. CDR3 in DNA: TGTGCCAGCGCCCGATTCGGCAGGGGATATCAGCCCCAGCATTTT. This translates into CASARFGRGYQPQHF.

This clonotype was found a few times. V usage is TRBV20-1 and J usage is TRBJ2-5; TRBD2 is a possible D gene (6 bases). In germline, CDR1 is DFQATT, CDR2 SNEGSKA (reference sequence). The CDR3 spans 14 residues. V shed 0 bases and J shed 1 base, with 9 bases lying between them. This CDR3 is CSARDRRGQETQYF. The CDR3 DNA sequence: TGCAGTGCTAGAGATAGGAGGGGCCAAGAGACCCAGTACTTC.

This clonotype was seen only a few times. The genes are TRBV20-1 and TRBJ1-2, with D tentatively TRBD1 (6 bases). Germline values: CDR1 DFQATT, CDR2 SNEGSKA (reference sequence). The length of the CDR3 is 13 residues. Trimming pared 1 base from V and 3 bases from J, leaving 9 bases between. The CDR3 loop reads CSARARTDYGYTF. The CDR3, as DNA: TGCAGTGCTAGAGCCCGGACAGACTATGGCTACACCTTC.

This clonotype showed up just a few times. CDR3: CSARDRGTEAFF. CDR3 bases: TGCAGTGCTAGGGACAGGGGAACTGAAGCTTTCTTT. The chain couples TRBV20-1 to TRBJ1-1; 9 positions match TRBD1. Per the germline V gene, CDR1 is DFQATT and CDR2 is SNEGSKA (reference sequence). Germline trimming cut 3 bases from V and 5 bases from J; bases unmatched to any gene: 1. This CDR3 region has 12 residues.

This clonotype was observed a handful of times. The chain joins TRBV4-2 to TRBJ2-3; 12 positions agree with TRBD2. Per germline, CDR1 LGHNA and CDR2 YNFKEQ. The CDR3 runs 16 residues. V shed 1 base and J 3 bases; nucleotides not matched to a gene: 2. CDR3 bases: TGTGCCAGCAGCCAAGGACTAGCGGGGGAAACAGATACGCAGTATTTT. Amino acids: CASSQGLAGETDTQYF.